The rows below give T cell receptor beta chains drawn from one sample of a study of cytomegalovirus exposure and HLA in healthy donors. Profiling relied on immunoSEQ multiplex PCR, and the TCRdb table lists in-frame clones only, not all of them. This table holds 100,000 or so clones, around 84% found once. The sample consisted of PBMCs. Every receptor here comes from a human donor in good health. The CDR3 runs from the conserved cysteine through the conserved F or W. D genes are given only for firm matches. Rows may omit the clone size; those that give it use once, few, many or a size class.

v_call	j_call	d_call	clone_size	cdr3_aa	cdr3_nt
TRBV15	TRBJ1-5	TRBD1	.	CATSSTGVRQPQHF	TGTGCCACCAGCAGTACAGGGGTCCGGCAGCCCCAGCATTTT
TRBV28	TRBJ1-2	.	.	CASNGNRAVYGYTF	TGTGCCAGCAACGGGAACAGGGCGGTCTATGGCTACACCTTC
TRBV13	TRBJ2-7	TRBD2	.	CASSSITRGRVYEQYF	TGCGCCAGCAGCTCAATCACCCGCGGGAGGGTTTACGAGCAGTACTTC
TRBV7-2	TRBJ2-1	TRBD2	.	CASSDSGANYNEQFF	TGTGCCAGCAGCGATAGCGGGGCCAACTACAATGAGCAGTTCTTC
TRBV9	TRBJ2-1	.	.	CASSEPGLRAREQFF	TGTGCCAGCAGCGAACCGGGACTCCGGGCTAGAGAGCAGTTCTTC
TRBV7-2	TRBJ2-7	TRBD1	.	CASSAAGTGPYEQYF	TGTGCCAGCAGCGCCGCCGGGACAGGGCCCTACGAGCAGTACTTC
TRBV5-1	TRBJ2-5	.	.	CASSLEEGFETQYF	TGCGCCAGCAGCTTGGAGGAGGGGTTCGAGACCCAGTACTTC
TRBV18	TRBJ1-1	TRBD1	.	CASSGRDRNTEAFF	TGTGCCAGCTCAGGCCGGGACAGGAACACTGAAGCTTTCTTT
TRBV7-6	TRBJ2-7	.	.	CASSLGGREKAYEQYF	TGTGCCAGCAGCTTAGGGGGTCGGGAGAAGGCCTACGAGCAGTACTTC
TRBV28	TRBJ1-2	TRBD1	.	CASSSRISGGDGYTF	TGTGCCAGCAGCTCCCGCATCTCAGGGGGAGATGGCTACACCTTC
TRBV30	TRBJ1-2	.	.	CAWSPLANYGYTF	TGTGCCTGGTCCCCTTTAGCTAACTATGGCTACACCTTC
TRBV27	TRBJ2-7	.	once	CASSFNSMTYEQYF	TGTGCCAGCAGTTTCAACAGTATGACCTACGAGCAGTACTTC
TRBV7-9	TRBJ2-7	.	.	CASSRAGLNSYEQYF	TGTGCCAGCAGCCGGGCGGGACTCAATTCCTACGAGCAGTACTTC
TRBV5-1	TRBJ2-1	TRBD2	.	CASSLRSGGSRDEQFF	TGCGCCAGCAGCTTGCGGTCGGGCGGGAGTAGGGATGAGCAGTTCTTC
TRBV6-5	TRBJ1-5	TRBD1	few	CASSGDRDQPQHF	TGTGCCAGCAGTGGGGACAGGGACCAGCCCCAGCATTTT
TRBV14	TRBJ1-2	.	.	CASSQNRAADGYTF	TGTGCCAGCAGCCAAAACAGGGCGGCGGATGGCTACACCTTC
TRBV7-6	TRBJ2-1	TRBD2	.	CASSGGLAGEGEQFF	TGTGCCAGCAGCGGAGGACTAGCGGGGGAGGGTGAGCAGTTCTTC
TRBV19	TRBJ2-7	.	.	CASSIGRSPSSYEQYF	TGTGCCAGTAGTATAGGACGGAGCCCCTCCTCCTACGAGCAGTACTTC
TRBV4-1	TRBJ2-5	TRBD1	.	CASSQTTTGQETQYF	TGCGCCAGCAGCCAAACAACGACAGGGCAAGAGACCCAGTACTTC
TRBV6-5	TRBJ1-4	.	few	CASSYRGPNEKLFF	TGTGCCAGCAGTTACAGAGGGCCCAATGAAAAACTGTTTTTT